These 12 T cell receptor beta chains came from one sample sequenced in a study of cytomegalovirus exposure and HLA in healthy donors. The PCR used 60 Vbeta and 13 Jbeta primers. Data came from immunoSEQ multiplex PCR; TCRdb stores just in-frame clones and leaves some out. The sample holds about 140,000 clones, roughly 85% seen once. The sequenced material came from PBMCs. These receptors were obtained from a young woman in good health and CMV-seronegative.

V gene TRBV27 combines with J gene TRBJ1-6, with 8 bases lining up with TRBD1. CDR1 MNHEY and CDR2 SMNVEV come from the germline V gene (reference sequence). Germline trimming cut 2 bases from V and 8 bases from J; bases unmatched to any gene: 2. There are 14 residues in the CDR3. CDR3: CASSLVQGDSPLHF. CDR3 sequence (DNA): TGTGCCAGCAGTTTAGTACAGGGGGATTCACCCCTCCACTTT.

This clone was seen a handful of times. Other DNA sequences in this specimen translate into the identical CDR3. V usage is TRBV11-2 and J usage is TRBJ2-2; possible D gene TRBD1, 6 bases. The CDR3 spans 13 residues. Between the trimmed V and J ends, which lost 3 bases and 5 bases, there was a span of 7 bases. Germline CDR1 is SGHAT and CDR2 is FQNNGV. The CDR3 region has the DNA TGTGCCAGCAGCTTCACAGGGACCGGGGAGCTGTTTTTT. This translates into CASSFTGTGELFF.

The V gene is TRBV9, the J gene TRBJ1-4; 9 positions agree with TRBD1. This CDR3 comprises 14 residues. After removal of 3 bases from V and 8 bases from J, the junction contained 5 bases not matched to a gene. Germline V lookup: CDR1 SGDLS, CDR2 YYNGEE. The CDR3 DNA is TGTGCCAGCAGCGGCTCAGGGACAGGGGAAAAACTGTTTTTT. It codes for CASSGSGTGEKLFF.

The J gene is TRBJ2-5, the V gene TRBV13; D call uncertain. V lost 2 bases and J 2 bases, leaving 15 bases between the germline ends. In germline, CDR1 is PRHDT, CDR2 FYEKMQ (reference sequence). The CDR3 spans 16 residues. CDR3 region: CASSLRQGTTQETQYF. The CDR3 DNA reads TGTGCCAGCAGCTTACGGCAAGGTACTACACAAGAGACCCAGTACTTC.

This clone was picked up a small number of times. The genes are TRBV29-1 and TRBJ2-1; D is perhaps TRBD1 (6 bases). The CDR3 runs 15 residues. V gave up 4 bases and J gave up 3 bases, with 16 bases separating them. Germline V gene sequence: CDR1 SQVTM, CDR2 ANQGSEA. The CDR3 is CSVVGQQEFYNEQFF. CDR3 DNA: TGCAGCGTTGTGGGACAACAAGAATTCTACAATGAGCAGTTCTTC.

The chain carries TRBV9 and TRBJ1-3; TRBD1 aligns across 8 bases. From germline, CDR1 is SGDLS and CDR2 YYNGEE. Trimming at V came to 4 bases and at J to 2 bases, leaving 8 bases not matched to a gene. This CDR3 has 16 residues. CDR3 sequence: CASSRLQGAAGNTIYF. In DNA, the CDR3 is TGTGCCAGCAGCAGACTCCAGGGGGCCGCTGGAAACACCATATATTTT. The full variable domain, its missing parts supplied by reference TRBV9 and TRBJ1-3, is DSGVTQTPKHLITATGQRVTLRCSPRSGDLSVYWYQQSLDQGLQFLIQYYNGEERAKGNILERFSAQQFPDLHSELNLSSLELGDSALYFCASSRLQGAAGNTIYFGEGSWLTVV.

The J gene is TRBJ1-1, the V gene TRBV18, with 9 bases identical to TRBD1. V dropped 5 bases and J dropped 1; count of bases not matched to a gene: 5. The CDR3 has 15 residues. Germline loops: CDR1 KGHSH, CDR2 LQKENI. For the CDR3, the DNA is TGTGCCAGCTCATTACGGACAGGGGAGAACACTGAAGCTTTCTTT. Translated, it gives CASSLRTGENTEAFF.

CDR3 DNA sequence: TGTGCCTGTAGACAGAGCTCCTACGAGCAGTACTTC. Translation gives CACRQSSYEQYF. The J gene is TRBJ2-7, the V gene TRBV30, with D perhaps matching TRBD1 (5 bases). CDR3 length: 12 amino acids. Trimming took 6 bases from V and 0 from J, leaving 9 bases between them. Germline values: CDR1 GTSNPN, CDR2 SVGIG (reference sequence). The full variable domain, in which reference TRBV30 and TRBJ2-7 provide the parts outside the CDR3, is SQTIHQWPATLVQPVGSPLSLECTVEGTSNPNLYWYRQAAGRGLQLLFYSVGIGQISSEVPQNLSASRPQDRQFILSSKKLLLSDSGFYLCACRQSSYEQYFGPGTRLTVT.

This clone appeared a few times. The chain employs TRBV15 and TRBJ2-2; D might be TRBD2 (5 bases). Germline CDR1 reads LNHNV; CDR2 reads YYDKDF (reference sequence). CDR3 length equals 15 residues. Trimming shortened V by 1 base and J by 2 bases, and 8 bases separated the two germline ends. CDR3 loop: CATSRAGFNTGELFF. CDR3 bases: TGTGCCACCAGCAGAGCGGGGTTCAACACCGGGGAGCTGTTTTTT.

Only a few counts were recorded for this clone. This chain links TRBV18 with TRBJ2-6; perhaps TRBD2 as D (6 bases). This CDR3 has 15 residues. Germline CDR1 and CDR2: KGHSH and LQKENI. Trimming pared 3 bases from V and 2 bases from J, leaving 8 bases between. The CDR3: CASSPAGTGANVLTF. The CDR3, as DNA: TGTGCCAGCTCACCGGCGGGGACTGGGGCCAACGTCCTGACTTTC.

CDR3 DNA sequence: TGTGCCAGCAGTTTCATATATGGGCAGTCCTCCTACGAGCAGTACTTC. Amino acids: CASSFIYGQSSYEQYF. The genes are TRBV28 and TRBJ2-7; no definite D call. The ends were cut back, 3 bases at V and 0 bases at J, with 15 bases in the middle. Per germline, CDR1 MDHEN and CDR2 SYDVKM. The CDR3 loop spans 16 amino acids.

This clone has a handful of counts. The rearrangement joins TRBV18 to TRBJ2-1; tentative D call: TRBD2 (6 bases). Germline V CDR1 and CDR2: KGHSH, LQKENI. The CDR3 is 12 residues long. V was pared by 3 bases and J by 7 bases, with 7 bases between. The CDR3, as DNA: TGTGCCAGCTCACCTGGGGGGAATGAGCAGTTCTTC. It encodes CASSPGGNEQFF.